This TCR beta chain was recovered during a study of cytomegalovirus exposure and HLA in healthy donors. Study results and limitations: The majority of TCR sequences were rare, yet some public TCRs appeared in many donors. TCR beta chains associated with HLA were, in a later analysis, more clonally expanded than equally common others.

With 60 Vbeta and 13 Jbeta primers, the PCR was carried out. TCRdb keeps only in-frame clones here, not all; method: immunoSEQ multiplex PCR. The sample includes about 130,000 clones, about 81% of them seen just once. Healthy bone marrow donors made up the cohort. A note on this clone: Its antigen is unknown.

Germline V gene lookup returns CDR1 SQVTM and CDR2 ANQGSEA. V was clipped by 1 base and J by 3 bases, with 12 bases between them. CDR3 length: 14 residues. The TCR sequence derives from a woman aged 30 to 39 in good health and CMV-seronegative. Specimen: PBMCs. The rearrangement joins TRBV29-1 to TRBJ1-2; D uncertain. CDR3 protein: CSVEGPWQYYGYTF. CDR3 coding DNA: TGCAGCGTTGAAGGTCCCTGGCAATACTATGGCTACACCTTC.